The next 23 T cell receptor beta chains were all read from a single sample in a study of cytomegalovirus exposure and HLA in healthy donors. Here immunoSEQ multiplex PCR was the method, and the copy in TCRdb shows in-frame clones only, minus some. This sample has about 160,000 clones, with around 96% found just once. The source material was PBMCs. These TCRs come from a woman under 30 in good health and CMV-seronegative.

The chain combines TRBV19 with TRBJ2-3, with D possibly TRBD1 on 5 matching bases. Germline values: CDR1 LNHDA, CDR2 SQIVND (reference sequence). The CDR3 is made up of 15 amino acids. Trimming left V 2 bases short and J 0 bases short, with 9 bases between. CDR3 residues: CASSISRASTDTQYF. The CDR3 nucleotides are TGTGCCAGTAGTATAAGCAGGGCTAGCACAGATACGCAGTATTTT.

The chain is built from TRBV13 and TRBJ2-2; 9 nucleotides match TRBD2. This CDR3 has 16 amino acids. J gave up 6 bases and V 4 bases, and 9 bases lay outside the gene matches. CDR1 PRHDT and CDR2 FYEKMQ come from the germline V gene (reference sequence). CDR3 sequence reads: CASSSRLAEVPGELFF. The CDR3 bases are TGTGCCAGCAGCTCTCGACTAGCGGAAGTTCCCGGGGAGCTGTTTTTT.

V is TRBV7-3 and J is TRBJ2-2; 8 nucleotides agree with TRBD2. V shed 4 bases and J 5 bases; nucleotides not matched to a gene: 12. Per the germline V gene, CDR1 is SGHTA and CDR2 is FQGTGA. The CDR3 length is 17 residues. The chain's CDR3 is CASSSSGVAGSTGELFF. The CDR3 region has the DNA TGTGCCAGCAGCTCCTCCGGAGTAGCGGGGTCAACCGGGGAGCTGTTTTTT.

The CDR3 protein is CASSWGRWTEAFF. The CDR3 region has the DNA TGTGCCAGCAGTTGGGGCAGGTGGACTGAAGCTTTCTTT. J is TRBJ1-1 and V is TRBV27; D possibly corresponds to TRBD1 (5 bases). The germline CDR1 and CDR2 sequences are MNHEY and SMNVEV (reference sequence). V lost 4 bases to trimming and J lost 5 bases, with 11 bases between them. This CDR3 spans 13 amino acids.

The CDR3 region has the DNA TGTGCCAGAAGCTCACTATTGAAGGGACAGGGGGTCGGAGGTGAAAAACTGTTTTTT. This gives the protein CARSSLLKGQGVGGEKLFF. The gene calls are TRBV5-3 and TRBJ1-4, with 11 bases fitting TRBD1. TRBV5-3 is treated as an ORF (open reading frame) with a function not yet certain. There are 19 residues in the CDR3. With 3 bases clipped from V and 7 bases from J, the junction kept 17 bases outside the gene matches.

Concerning this clone: This sample includes further DNA sequences coding for the same CDR3. CDR3 amino acids: CASSRGQGPYNEQFF. The DNA of the CDR3 is TGTGCCAGCAGCCGCGGACAGGGACCCTACAATGAGCAGTTCTTC. The gene calls are TRBV7-9 and TRBJ2-1; the match to TRBD1 covers 8 bases. Per germline, CDR1 SEHNR and CDR2 FQNEAQ (reference sequence). The J segment lost 2 bases and the V segment lost 5 bases, leaving 5 bases of the junction unmatched. This CDR3 region has 15 residues.

V usage is TRBV7-2 and J usage is TRBJ2-7; 7 bases align to TRBD1. V lost 0 bases to trimming and J lost 2 bases; unmatched junction nucleotides: 4. The germline V gene encodes CDR1 SGHTA and CDR2 FQGNSA. This CDR3 spans 15 amino acids. CDR3 DNA: TGTGCCAGCAGCTTAGCGGGGACAGAGGCCTACGAGCAGTACTTC. Translating gives CASSLAGTEAYEQYF. Full variable domain (rest looked up from reference TRBV7-2 and TRBJ2-7): GAGVSQSPSNKVTEKGKDVELRCDPISGHTALYWYRQSLGQGLEFLIYFQGNSAPDKSGLPSDRFSAERTGGSVSTLTIQRTQQEDSAVYLCASSLAGTEAYEQYFGPGTRLTVT.

V usage is TRBV29-1 and J usage is TRBJ2-5; D is possibly TRBD2 (6 bases). This CDR3 comprises 12 residues. Trimming removed 3 bases from V and 5 bases from J, with 10 bases in between. The V gene's germline CDR1 is SQVTM and CDR2 ANQGSEA. CDR3: CSVDAGLETQYF. In DNA form, the CDR3 reads TGCAGCGTTGATGCGGGGCTGGAGACCCAGTACTTC.

This chain uses TRBV5-1 with TRBJ2-2; 7 positions match TRBD1. Looked up from germline, CDR1 is SGHRS and CDR2 is YFSETQ. This CDR3 is built from 13 residues. V gave up 3 bases and J gave up 5 bases; unmatched junction bases: 1. The CDR3 sequence is CASSSGGTGELFF. The CDR3 nucleotides read TGCGCCAGCAGCTCAGGGGGAACCGGGGAGCTGTTTTTT.

The CDR3 DNA follows: TGTGCCAGCAGGCAATGGAGGGACACTGAAGCTTTCTTT. Translated: CASRQWRDTEAFF. V usage is TRBV7-8 and J usage is TRBJ1-1, with unresolved D. The V and J ends lost 6 bases and 3 bases respectively, with 11 bases between them. CDR3 length: 13 residues. The germline V gene encodes CDR1 SGHVS and CDR2 FQNEAQ.

This clone occurred once. The chain combines TRBV5-1 with TRBJ2-3; 10 bases align to TRBD2. CDR1 and CDR2 (germline): SGHRS, YFSETQ. The CDR3 has 16 amino acids. J gave up 1 base and V 6 bases, and 8 bases lay outside the gene matches. This chain's CDR3 is CASTLGLAGGTDTQYF. In nucleotides, the CDR3 is TGCGCCAGCACCCTGGGGCTAGCGGGGGGCACAGATACGCAGTATTTT. The full variable domain, with the rest looked up from reference TRBV5-1 and TRBJ2-3, is KAGVTQTPRYLIKTRGQQVTLSCSPISGHRSVSWYQQTPGQGLQFLFEYFSETQRNKGNFPGRFSGRQFSNSRSEMNVSTLELGDSALYLCASTLGLAGGTDTQYFGPGTRLTVL.

The rearrangement joins TRBV7-2 to TRBJ2-1; 9 nucleotides line up with TRBD1. The CDR3 is made up of 16 amino acids. V shed 5 bases, J shed 4 bases, and the junction held 9 bases outside the gene matches. Germline CDR1 is SGHTA and CDR2 is FQGNSA. The CDR3 loop reads CASSQQGTGIYNEQFF. Written as DNA, the CDR3 is TGTGCCAGCAGCCAACAGGGGACAGGGATATACAATGAGCAGTTCTTC.

This chain uses TRBV9 with TRBJ2-5, with 7 nucleotides matching TRBD1. The germline gives CDR1 SGDLS, CDR2 YYNGEE. The CDR3 is made up of 17 amino acids. With V trimmed by 0 bases and J by 1 base, 9 bases remained unmatched. CDR3 coding DNA: TGTGCCAGCAGCGTAGCCCCCATTCCAGGGGGCCAAGAGACCCAGTACTTC. Its translation is CASSVAPIPGGQETQYF. Looking up the rest from reference TRBV9 and TRBJ2-5 gives the full variable domain: DSGVTQTPKHLITATGQRVTLRCSPRSGDLSVYWYQQSLDQGLQFLIQYYNGEERAKGNILERFSAQQFPDLHSELNLSSLELGDSALYFCASSVAPIPGGQETQYFGPGTRLLVL.

The V and J genes are TRBV6-5 and TRBJ2-5; D gene uncertain. The CDR3 is 14 residues long. Germline V CDR1 and CDR2: MNHEY, SVGAGI. Trimming took off 0 bases at V and 6 bases at J, with 11 bases between the two ends. The CDR3 loop is CASSYSVGEKTQYF. Written as DNA, the CDR3 is TGTGCCAGCAGTTACTCGGTCGGAGAGAAGACCCAGTACTTC.

The V gene is TRBV4-2, the J gene TRBJ1-4; D not resolved. This CDR3 has 15 residues. V was shortened by 1 base and J by 0 bases, with 6 bases between the two germline ends. Per germline, CDR1 LGHNA and CDR2 YNFKEQ. The CDR3 DNA follows: TGTGCCAGCAGCCAAGTAGAAGCAACTAATGAAAAACTGTTTTTT. This gives the protein CASSQVEATNEKLFF.

The V and J genes are TRBV4-1 and TRBJ1-6, with 9 bases that match TRBD1. CDR3 length: 16 residues. V shed 0 bases, J shed 10 bases, and the junction held 7 bases outside the gene matches. Germline CDR1 and CDR2: MGHRA and YSYEKL. This CDR3 reads CASSQEWGQGRSPLHF. CDR3 nucleotide sequence: TGCGCCAGCAGCCAAGAGTGGGGACAGGGTCGGTCACCCCTCCACTTT.

CDR3 residues: CASSDMRSSNQPQHF. For the CDR3, the DNA is TGTGCCAGCAGTGACATGCGTAGCAGCAATCAGCCCCAGCATTTT. The V gene is TRBV6-1, the J gene TRBJ1-5; unclear D gene. The ends were cut back, 3 bases at V and 1 base at J, with 10 bases in the middle. The CDR3 contains 15 residues. Germline CDR1 reads MNHNS; CDR2 reads SASEGT.

The chain recombines TRBV5-3 with TRBJ1-5, with D possibly matching TRBD1 (6 bases). TRBV5-3 is an open reading frame whose function is uncertain. Trimming left V 4 bases short and J 1 base short, with 18 bases between. This CDR3 has 17 residues. The CDR3 DNA is TGTGCCAGAAGCCCTAGACAGGTTTGGTTAAGCAATCAGCCCCAGCATTTT. Amino acids: CARSPRQVWLSNQPQHF.

To note about this clone: This same CDR3 is encoded by further DNA sequences in the sample. The chain is built from TRBV7-6 and TRBJ2-7; the match to TRBD1 covers 10 bases. The germline V gene has CDR1 SGHVS and CDR2 FNYEAQ. Trimming removed 6 bases from V and 2 bases from J; junction bases left unmatched: 4. The CDR3 spans 14 residues. The CDR3 region is CASSRGQGAYEQYF. The CDR3 nucleotides read TGTGCCAGCAGTAGAGGACAGGGGGCCTACGAGCAGTACTTC.

The rearrangement joins TRBV20-1 to TRBJ1-2, with D maybe TRBD1 (5 bases). Trimming cost V 3 bases and J 8 bases, with 10 bases left between them. This CDR3 spans 11 amino acids. The germline V gene has CDR1 DFQATT and CDR2 SNEGSKA (reference sequence). For the CDR3, the DNA is TGCAGTGCTAGCCGGGGGTACGGCTACACCTTC. This sequence encodes CSASRGYGYTF.

The rearrangement joins TRBV9 to TRBJ2-5; TRBD2 matches at 9 bases. CDR3 size: 15 residues. CDR1 is SGDLS and CDR2 is YYNGEE in the germline V gene. V was pared by 2 bases and J by 4 bases, with 6 bases of the junction left unmatched. CDR3 amino acids: CASSVTSGRGETQYF. CDR3 DNA: TGTGCCAGCAGCGTCACTAGCGGGCGGGGAGAGACCCAGTACTTC. Variable domain in full (rest from reference TRBV9 and TRBJ2-5): DSGVTQTPKHLITATGQRVTLRCSPRSGDLSVYWYQQSLDQGLQFLIQYYNGEERAKGNILERFSAQQFPDLHSELNLSSLELGDSALYFCASSVTSGRGETQYFGPGTRLLVL.

The rearrangement links TRBV4-3 to TRBJ2-1; D unresolved. The CDR3 is 15 residues long. From germline, CDR1 is LGHNA and CDR2 YSLEER. V was shortened by 0 bases and J by 6 bases, with 12 bases between the two germline ends. The DNA of the CDR3 is TGCGCCAGCAGCCAAGATCCGAGACTCCTCAATGAGCAGTTCTTC. Translation: CASSQDPRLLNEQFF.

This clone has only one observation. The chain combines TRBV6-5 with TRBJ2-5, with D perhaps TRBD2 (6 bases). There are 15 residues in the CDR3. Trimming pared 0 bases from V and 4 bases from J, leaving 12 bases between. Per the germline V gene, CDR1 is MNHEY and CDR2 is SVGAGI. CDR3: CASSYSGTEGETQYF. CDR3 in DNA: TGTGCCAGCAGTTACTCGGGCACGGAGGGAGAGACCCAGTACTTC.